This T cell receptor beta chain was recovered during a study of early T cells in non-severe SARS-CoV-2 infection. One entry per CDR3 protein, called by TCRdb with MiXCR from the 5' RACE reads. The data contain about 64,000 distinct CDR3 sequences, 20% of them singletons. The CDR3 runs to 14 residues. Germline V gene data show CDR1 as LGHNA and CDR2 as YNFKEQ. V was cut by 6 bases and J by 5 bases, with 13 bases left in between. The sequence came from an adult who was a healthcare worker with PCR-confirmed SARS-CoV-2 infection or an uninfected control (not recorded which). This sample comprised whole blood, obtained at baseline. The chain links TRBV4-2 to TRBJ2-2; perhaps D is TRBD1 or TRBD2 (5 bases each). In nucleotides, the CDR3 is TGTGCCAGCAGAGCGGACACCATTACCGGGGAGCTGTTTTTT. This codes for CASRADTITGELFF.